The entry that follows covers one T cell receptor beta chain sequence. What it binds is not known. The lymph nodes were axillary draining lymph nodes from breast cancer patients. TCRdb recomputed calls from the multiplex PCR reads with MiXCR, one row per CDR3 protein. The table records about 100,000 distinct CDR3 sequences, about 20% of them present only once. The data were obtained in a study of breast tumors, draining lymph nodes, adjacent tissues. Germline lookup yields CDR1 MDHEN and CDR2 SYDVKM. V was shortened by 3 bases and J by 6 bases, with 12 bases between the two germline ends. The CDR3 is made up of 14 amino acids. General study results and limits: Tumor and nontumor repertoires were significantly more similar in luminal-like than in basal-like breast cancer. Tumor T cell lymph node origin was a supported hypothesis, not proven.

The chain is built from TRBV28 and TRBJ1-5, with a weak D call TRBD1 (5 bases). The source of this sequence is a female donor with breast cancer. Some clones in this sample may be carry-over from other donors' samples. Source material: axillary lymph node tissue. In DNA, the CDR3 is TGTGCCAGCAGTTTCCCAGGGAGGGGTCAGCCCCAGCATTTT. Its translation is CASSFPGRGQPQHF.